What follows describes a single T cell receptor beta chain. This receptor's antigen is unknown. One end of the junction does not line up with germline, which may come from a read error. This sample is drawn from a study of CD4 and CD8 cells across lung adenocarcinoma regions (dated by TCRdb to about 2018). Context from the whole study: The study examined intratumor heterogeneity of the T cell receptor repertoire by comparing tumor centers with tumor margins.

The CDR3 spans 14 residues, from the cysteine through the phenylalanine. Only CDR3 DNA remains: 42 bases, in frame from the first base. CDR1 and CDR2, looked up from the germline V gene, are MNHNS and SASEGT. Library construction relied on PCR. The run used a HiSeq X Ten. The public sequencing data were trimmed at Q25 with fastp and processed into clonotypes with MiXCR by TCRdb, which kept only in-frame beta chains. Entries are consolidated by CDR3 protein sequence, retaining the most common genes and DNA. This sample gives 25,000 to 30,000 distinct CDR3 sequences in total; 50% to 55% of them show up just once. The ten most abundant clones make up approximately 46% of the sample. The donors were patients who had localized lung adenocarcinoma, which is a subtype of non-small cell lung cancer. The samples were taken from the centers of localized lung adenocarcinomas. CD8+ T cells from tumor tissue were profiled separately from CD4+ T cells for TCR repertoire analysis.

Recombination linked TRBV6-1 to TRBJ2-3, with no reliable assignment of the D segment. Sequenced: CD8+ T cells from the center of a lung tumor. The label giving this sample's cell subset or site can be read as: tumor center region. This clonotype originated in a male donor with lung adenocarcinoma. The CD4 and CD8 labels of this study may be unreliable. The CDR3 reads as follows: CARLVGRDPDTQYF. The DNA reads TGTGCCAGGCTAGTAGGCCGTGACCCAGATACGCAGTATTTC.